The next 3 T cell receptor beta chains were all read from a single sample in a study of blood T cell repertoires in COVID-19. The method was immunoSEQ multiplex PCR; TCRdb's version includes in-frame clones alone and lacks a portion of them. This table has about 56,000 clones, about two thirds appearing once. Sequenced material: peripheral blood. These receptors came from a woman between 70 and 85 years old with COVID-19, enrolled during active disease.

The V gene is TRBV7-9, the J gene TRBJ2-2; TRBD1 is a possible D gene (6 bases). Trimming shortened V by 0 bases and J by 2 bases, and 10 bases separated the two germline ends. Germline CDR1 and CDR2: SEHNR and FQNEAQ (reference sequence). The CDR3 totals 16 residues. The CDR3 protein is CASSLAGTPNTGELFF. In nucleotides, the CDR3 is TGTGCCAGCAGCTTAGCCGGGACACCTAACACCGGGGAGCTGTTTTTT.

This clone occurred once. The chain uses TRBV27 and TRBJ1-5; tentative D call: TRBD1 (6 bases). The V end lost 3 bases, the J end lost 10 bases, and 10 bases lay between the germline ends. The CDR3 is 12 amino acids. Germline-derived CDR1 and CDR2 are MNHEY and SMNVEV (reference sequence). DNA of the CDR3: TGTGCCAGCAGTTTCCCGGGGGGCCCCCAGCATTTT. It is translated as CASSFPGGPQHF.

This chain links TRBV20-1 with TRBJ2-1, with 9 bases fitting TRBD2. The CDR3 runs to 18 residues. Germline V gene lookup returns CDR1 DFQATT and CDR2 SNEGSKA (reference sequence). Trimming took 3 bases from V and 9 from J; bases not matched to a gene: 21. CDR3 amino acids: CSASRLAGMDPLFGEQFF. Written as DNA, the CDR3 is TGCAGTGCTAGTCGTCTAGCGGGGATGGACCCCTTGTTCGGTGAGCAGTTCTTC.